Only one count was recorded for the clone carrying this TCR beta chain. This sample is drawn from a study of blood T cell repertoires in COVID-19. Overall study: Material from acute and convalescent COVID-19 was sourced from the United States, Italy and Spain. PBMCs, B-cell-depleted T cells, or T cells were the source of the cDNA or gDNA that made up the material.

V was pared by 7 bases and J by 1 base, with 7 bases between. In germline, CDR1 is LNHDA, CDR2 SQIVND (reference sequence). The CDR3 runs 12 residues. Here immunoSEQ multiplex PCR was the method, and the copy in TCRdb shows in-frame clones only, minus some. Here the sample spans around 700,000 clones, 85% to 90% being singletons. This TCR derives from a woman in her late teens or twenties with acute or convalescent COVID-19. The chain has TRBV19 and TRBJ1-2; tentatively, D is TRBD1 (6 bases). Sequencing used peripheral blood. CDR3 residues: CASTDSNYGYTF. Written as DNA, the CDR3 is TGTGCCAGTACGGACAGTAACTATGGCTACACCTTC.